This TCR beta chain is drawn from a study of cytomegalovirus exposure and HLA in healthy donors. Whole-study results and caveats: First-cohort TCR clusters were later found to tend to co-occur in the roughly 110 validation repertoires. In vitro confirmation showed a few CMV-associated chains to be CMV antigen specific. Using the classifier, cytomegalovirus status was reportedly diagnosed with high specificity and sensitivity.

The donors were part of the validation cohort of over a hundred subjects. That cohort was separate from the first cohort, which comprised fewer than 800 subjects. In germline, CDR1 is MNHEY, CDR2 SMNVEV (reference sequence). V trimming: 11 bases; J trimming: 6 bases; junction bases outside the gene matches: 14. This CDR3 contains 16 residues. TCRdb's copy holds only in-frame clones and misses some; the assay was immunoSEQ multiplex PCR. The table lists some 60,000 clones, more than 90% of them singletons. Details on this clone: Antigen: not known.

The rearrangement joins TRBV27 to TRBJ2-3; 13 nucleotides agree with TRBD2. This TCR came from a man younger than 35 in good health and CMV-seronegative. The material sequenced was PBMCs. The chain's CDR3 is CASRGTSGKGGDTQYF. In DNA form, the CDR3 reads TGTGCCTCCCGGGGGACTAGCGGGAAGGGGGGGGATACGCAGTATTTT.